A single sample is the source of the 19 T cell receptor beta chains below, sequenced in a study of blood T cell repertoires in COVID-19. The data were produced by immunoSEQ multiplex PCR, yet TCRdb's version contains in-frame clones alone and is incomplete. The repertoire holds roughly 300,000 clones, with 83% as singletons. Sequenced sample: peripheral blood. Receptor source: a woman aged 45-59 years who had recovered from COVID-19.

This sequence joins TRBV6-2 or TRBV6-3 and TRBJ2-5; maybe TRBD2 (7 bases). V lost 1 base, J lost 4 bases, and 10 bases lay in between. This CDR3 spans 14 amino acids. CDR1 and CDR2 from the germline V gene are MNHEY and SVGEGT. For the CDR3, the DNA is TGTGCCAGCAGTTACTTCGGGGGGCGAGAGACCCAGTACTTC. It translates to CASSYFGGRETQYF.

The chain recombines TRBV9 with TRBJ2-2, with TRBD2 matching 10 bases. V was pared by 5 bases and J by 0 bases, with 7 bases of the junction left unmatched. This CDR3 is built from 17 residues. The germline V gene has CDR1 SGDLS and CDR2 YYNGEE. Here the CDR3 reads CASSFLAGAANTGELFF. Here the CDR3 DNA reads TGTGCCAGCAGTTTTCTAGCGGGGGCCGCGAACACCGGGGAGCTGTTTTTT.

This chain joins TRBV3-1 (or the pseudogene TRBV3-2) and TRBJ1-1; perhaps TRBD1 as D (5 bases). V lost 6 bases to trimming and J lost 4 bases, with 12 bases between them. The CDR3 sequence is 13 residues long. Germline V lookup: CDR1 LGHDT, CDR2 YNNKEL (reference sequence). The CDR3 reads CASRSGGSTEAFF. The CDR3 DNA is TGTGCCAGCAGATCGGGGGGGAGCACTGAAGCTTTCTTT.

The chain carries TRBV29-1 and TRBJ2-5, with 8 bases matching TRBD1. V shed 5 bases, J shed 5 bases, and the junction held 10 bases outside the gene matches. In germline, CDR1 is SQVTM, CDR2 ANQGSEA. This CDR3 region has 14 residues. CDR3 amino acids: CSVSITGGRETQYF. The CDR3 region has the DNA TGCAGCGTTAGCATTACAGGGGGAAGGGAGACCCAGTACTTC.

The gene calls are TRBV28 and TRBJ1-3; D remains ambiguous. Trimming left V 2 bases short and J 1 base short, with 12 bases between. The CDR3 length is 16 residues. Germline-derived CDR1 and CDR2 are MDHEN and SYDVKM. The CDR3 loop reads CASSLGILVSGNTIYF. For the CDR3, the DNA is TGTGCCAGCAGTTTAGGCATTCTGGTATCTGGAAACACCATATATTTT.

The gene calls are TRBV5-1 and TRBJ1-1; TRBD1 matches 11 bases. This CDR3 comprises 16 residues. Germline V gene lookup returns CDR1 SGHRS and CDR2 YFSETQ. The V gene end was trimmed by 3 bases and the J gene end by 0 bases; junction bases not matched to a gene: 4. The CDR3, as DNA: TGCGCCAGCAGCTCCCGGACAGGGGGCTTGAACACTGAAGCTTTCTTT. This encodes CASSSRTGGLNTEAFF. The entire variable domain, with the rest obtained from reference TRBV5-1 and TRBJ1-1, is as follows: KAGVTQTPRYLIKTRGQQVTLSCSPISGHRSVSWYQQTPGQGLQFLFEYFSETQRNKGNFPGRFSGRQFSNSRSEMNVSTLELGDSALYLCASSSRTGGLNTEAFFGQGTRLTVV.

CDR3: CASKREGLADTQYF. In nucleotides, the CDR3 is TGTGCCAGTAAGCGGGAGGGGCTCGCAGATACGCAGTATTTT. The gene calls are TRBV6-5 and TRBJ2-3; 10 positions match TRBD2. V shed 9 bases, J shed 4 bases, and the junction held 7 bases outside the gene matches. The CDR3 runs to 14 residues. CDR1 MNHEY and CDR2 SVGAGI come from the germline V gene.

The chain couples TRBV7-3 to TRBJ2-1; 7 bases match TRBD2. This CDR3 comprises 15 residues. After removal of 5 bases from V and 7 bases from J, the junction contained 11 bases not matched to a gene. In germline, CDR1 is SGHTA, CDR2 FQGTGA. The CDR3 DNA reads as TGTGCCAGCAGCCCCCGTCCCGGGAGGCGGAATGAGCAGTTCTTC. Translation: CASSPRPGRRNEQFF.

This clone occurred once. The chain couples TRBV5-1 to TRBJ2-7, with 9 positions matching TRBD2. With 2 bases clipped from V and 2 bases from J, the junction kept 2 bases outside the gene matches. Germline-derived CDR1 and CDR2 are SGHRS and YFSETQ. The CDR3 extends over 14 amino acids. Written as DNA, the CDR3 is TGCGCCAGCAGCTTTAGCGGGGGAGCCTACGAGCAGTACTTC. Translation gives CASSFSGGAYEQYF.

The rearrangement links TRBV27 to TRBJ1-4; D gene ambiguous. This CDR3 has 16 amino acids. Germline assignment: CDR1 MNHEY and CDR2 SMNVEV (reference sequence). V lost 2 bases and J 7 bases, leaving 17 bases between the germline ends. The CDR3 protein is CASSLDPGSSREKLFF. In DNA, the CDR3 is TGTGCCAGCAGTTTAGACCCCGGGTCCAGTCGTGAAAAACTGTTTTTT.

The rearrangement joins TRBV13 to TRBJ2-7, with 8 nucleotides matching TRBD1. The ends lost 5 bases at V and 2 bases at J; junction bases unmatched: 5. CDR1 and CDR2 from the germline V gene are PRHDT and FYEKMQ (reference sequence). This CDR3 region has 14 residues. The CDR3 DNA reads TGTGCCAGCAGCCTCGGGACAGGTGCCTACGAGCAGTACTTC. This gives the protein CASSLGTGAYEQYF.

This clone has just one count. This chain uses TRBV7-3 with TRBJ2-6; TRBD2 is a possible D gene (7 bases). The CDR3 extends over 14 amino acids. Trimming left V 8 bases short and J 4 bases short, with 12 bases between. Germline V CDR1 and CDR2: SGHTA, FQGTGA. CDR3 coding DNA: TGTGCCAGCGGGGCGGGGGCCGGGGCCAACGTCCTGACTTTC. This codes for CASGAGAGANVLTF. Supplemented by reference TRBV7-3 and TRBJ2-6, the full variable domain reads GAGVSQTPSNKVTEKGKYVELRCDPISGHTALYWYRQSLGQGPEFLIYFQGTGAADDSGLPNDRFFAVRPEGSVSTLKIQRTERGDSAVYLCASGAGAGANVLTFGAGSRLTVL.

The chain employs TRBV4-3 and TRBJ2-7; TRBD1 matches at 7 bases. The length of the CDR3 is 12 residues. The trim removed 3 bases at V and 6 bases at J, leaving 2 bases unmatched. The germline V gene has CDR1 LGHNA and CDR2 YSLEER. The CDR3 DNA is TGCGCCAGCAGCCATACAGGGGTCGAGCAGTACTTC. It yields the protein CASSHTGVEQYF.

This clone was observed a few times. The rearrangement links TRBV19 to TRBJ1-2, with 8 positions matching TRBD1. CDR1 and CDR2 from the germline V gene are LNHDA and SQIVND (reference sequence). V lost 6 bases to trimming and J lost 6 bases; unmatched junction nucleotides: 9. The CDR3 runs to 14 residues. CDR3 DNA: TGTGCCAGTAGCGCACGGGACAGGTCCCATGGCTACACCTTC. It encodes CASSARDRSHGYTF. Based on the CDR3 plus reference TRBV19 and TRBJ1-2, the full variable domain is DGGITQSPKYLFRKEGQNVTLSCEQNLNHDAMYWYRQDPGQGLRLIYYSQIVNDFQKGDIAEGYSVSREKKESFPLTVTSAQKNPTAFYLCASSARDRSHGYTFGSGTRLTVV.

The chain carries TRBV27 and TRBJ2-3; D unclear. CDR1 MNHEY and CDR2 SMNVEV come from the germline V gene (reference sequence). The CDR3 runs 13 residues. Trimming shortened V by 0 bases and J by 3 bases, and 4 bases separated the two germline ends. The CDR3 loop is CASSLSATDTQYF. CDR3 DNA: TGTGCCAGCAGTTTATCTGCGACAGATACGCAGTATTTT.

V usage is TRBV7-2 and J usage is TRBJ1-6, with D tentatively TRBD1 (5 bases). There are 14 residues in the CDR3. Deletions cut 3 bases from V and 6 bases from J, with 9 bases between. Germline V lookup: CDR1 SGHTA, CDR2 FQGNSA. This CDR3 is CASSLRGLNSPLHF. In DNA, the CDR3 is TGTGCCAGCAGCTTGAGGGGACTTAATTCACCCCTCCACTTT.

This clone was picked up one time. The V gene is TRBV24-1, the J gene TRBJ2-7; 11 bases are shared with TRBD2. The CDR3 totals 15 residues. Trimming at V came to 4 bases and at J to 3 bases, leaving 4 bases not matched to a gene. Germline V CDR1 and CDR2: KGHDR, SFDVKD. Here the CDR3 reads CATSDRGLAGYEQYF. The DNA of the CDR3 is TGTGCCACCAGTGACCGAGGACTAGCGGGCTACGAGCAGTACTTC.

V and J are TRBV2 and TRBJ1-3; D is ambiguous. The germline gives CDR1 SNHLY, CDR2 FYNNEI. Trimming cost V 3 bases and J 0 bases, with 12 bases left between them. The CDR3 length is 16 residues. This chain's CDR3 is CASSDYSINSGNTIYF. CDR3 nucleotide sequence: TGTGCCAGCAGTGATTACAGCATTAACTCTGGAAACACCATATATTTT.

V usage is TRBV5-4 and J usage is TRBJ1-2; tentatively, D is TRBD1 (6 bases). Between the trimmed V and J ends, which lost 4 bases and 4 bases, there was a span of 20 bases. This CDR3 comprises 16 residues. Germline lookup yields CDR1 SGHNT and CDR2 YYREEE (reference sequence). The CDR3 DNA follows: TGTGCCAGCAGCCCGTATACCGGGACAACCCGCTATGGCTACACCTTC. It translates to CASSPYTGTTRYGYTF. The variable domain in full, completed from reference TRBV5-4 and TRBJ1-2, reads ETGVTQSPTHLIKTRGQQVTLRCSSQSGHNTVSWYQQALGQGPQFIFQYYREEENGRGNFPPRFSGLQFPNYSSELNVNALELDDSALYLCASSPYTGTTRYGYTFGSGTRLTVV.